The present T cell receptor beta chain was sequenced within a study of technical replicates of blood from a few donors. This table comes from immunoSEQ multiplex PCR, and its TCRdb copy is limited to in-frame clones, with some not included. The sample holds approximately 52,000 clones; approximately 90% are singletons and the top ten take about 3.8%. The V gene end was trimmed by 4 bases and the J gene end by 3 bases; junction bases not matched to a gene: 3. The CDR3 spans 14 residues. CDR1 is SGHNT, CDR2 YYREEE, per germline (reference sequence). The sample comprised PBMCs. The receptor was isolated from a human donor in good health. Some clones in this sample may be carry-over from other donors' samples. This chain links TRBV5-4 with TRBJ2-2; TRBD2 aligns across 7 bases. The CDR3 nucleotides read TGTGCCAGCAGCCAGCGGGGCCACACCGGGGAGCTGTTTTTT. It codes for CASSQRGHTGELFF. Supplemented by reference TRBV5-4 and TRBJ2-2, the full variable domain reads ETGVTQSPTHLIKTRGQQVTLRCSSQSGHNTVSWYQQALGQGPQFIFQYYREEENGRGNFPPRFSGLQFPNYSSELNVNALELDDSALYLCASSQRGHTGELFFGEGSRLTVL.